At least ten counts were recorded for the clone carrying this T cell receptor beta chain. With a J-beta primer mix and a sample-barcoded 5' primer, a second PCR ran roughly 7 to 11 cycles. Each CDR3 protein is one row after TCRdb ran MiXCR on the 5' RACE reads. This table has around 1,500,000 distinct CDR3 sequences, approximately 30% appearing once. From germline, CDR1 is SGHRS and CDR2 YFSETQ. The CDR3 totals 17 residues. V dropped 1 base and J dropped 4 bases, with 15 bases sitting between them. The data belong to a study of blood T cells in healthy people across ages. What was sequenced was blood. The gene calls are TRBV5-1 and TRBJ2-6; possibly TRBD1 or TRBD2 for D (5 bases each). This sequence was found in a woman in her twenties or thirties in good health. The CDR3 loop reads CASSLTNRGAGANVLTF. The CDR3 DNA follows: TGCGCCAGCAGCTTGACGAATAGGGGAGCAGGGGCCAACGTCCTGACTTTC.